This TCR beta chain was identified during a study of T cell clones after liver transplantation. The CDR3 totals 16 residues. V was clipped by 1 base and J by 5 bases, with 18 bases between them. The germline CDR1 and CDR2 sequences are SGHDT and YYEEEE. Sequencing used immunoSEQ multiplex PCR; TCRdb keeps in-frame clones, though not all of them. The sample includes tens of thousands of clones, 90% of them seen just once. V usage is TRBV5-6 and J usage is TRBJ2-5; D uncertain. This clonotype originated in a human donor who received a liver transplant. Sequenced here: CD4+ T cells from blood, sampled before liver transplant. In DNA, the CDR3 is TGTGCCAGCAGCTTGTATGGCGGTCCAACCCCGGAGACCCAGTACTTC. This encodes CASSLYGGPTPETQYF.